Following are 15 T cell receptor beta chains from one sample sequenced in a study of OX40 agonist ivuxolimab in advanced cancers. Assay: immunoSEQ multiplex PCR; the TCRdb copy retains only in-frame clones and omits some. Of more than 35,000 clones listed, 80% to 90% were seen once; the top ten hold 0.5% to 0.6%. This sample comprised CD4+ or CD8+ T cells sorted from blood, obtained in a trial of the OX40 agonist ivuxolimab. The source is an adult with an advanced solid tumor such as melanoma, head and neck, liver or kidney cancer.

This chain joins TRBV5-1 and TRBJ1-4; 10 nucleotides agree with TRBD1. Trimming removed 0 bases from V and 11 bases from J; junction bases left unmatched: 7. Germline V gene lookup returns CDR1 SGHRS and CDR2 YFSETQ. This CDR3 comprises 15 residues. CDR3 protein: CASSLARGQGSKLFF. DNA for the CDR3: TGCGCCAGCAGCTTGGCCAGGGGACAGGGGAGCAAACTGTTTTTT.

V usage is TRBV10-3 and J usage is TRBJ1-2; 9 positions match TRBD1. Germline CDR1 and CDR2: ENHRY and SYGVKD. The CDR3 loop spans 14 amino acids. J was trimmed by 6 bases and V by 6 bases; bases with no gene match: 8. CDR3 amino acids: CAISALRDRDGYTF. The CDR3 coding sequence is TGTGCCATCAGCGCCTTAAGGGACAGGGATGGCTACACCTTC.

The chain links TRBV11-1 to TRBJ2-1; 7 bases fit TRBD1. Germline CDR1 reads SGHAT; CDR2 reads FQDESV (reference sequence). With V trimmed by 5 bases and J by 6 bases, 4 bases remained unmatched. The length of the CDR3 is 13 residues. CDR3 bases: TGTGCCAGCAGCGAAACAGGGGTCAATGAGCAGTTCTTC. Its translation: CASSETGVNEQFF.

The CDR3 protein is CASSQVTAPVTEAFF. The CDR3 DNA reads TGTGCCAGCAGCCAAGTCACTGCGCCGGTCACTGAAGCTTTCTTT. The chain has TRBV4-2 and TRBJ1-1, with D hard to call. This CDR3 spans 15 amino acids. V shed 1 base and J shed 4 bases, with 13 bases lying between them. The germline CDR1 and CDR2 sequences are LGHNA and YNFKEQ.

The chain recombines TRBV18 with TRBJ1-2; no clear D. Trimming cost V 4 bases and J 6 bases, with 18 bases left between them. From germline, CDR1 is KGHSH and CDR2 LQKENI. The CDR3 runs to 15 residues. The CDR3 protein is CASSLGRTESHGYTF. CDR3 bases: TGTGCCAGCTCACTGGGCAGGACCGAAAGCCATGGCTACACCTTC.

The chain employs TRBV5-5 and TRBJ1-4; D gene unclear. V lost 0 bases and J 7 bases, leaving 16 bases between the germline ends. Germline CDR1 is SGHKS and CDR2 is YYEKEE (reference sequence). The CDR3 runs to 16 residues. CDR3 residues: CASSLGRSIIGEKLFF. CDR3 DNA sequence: TGTGCCAGCAGCTTGGGCAGGTCAATAATAGGTGAAAAACTGTTTTTT. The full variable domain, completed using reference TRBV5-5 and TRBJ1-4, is DAGVTQSPTHLIKTRGQQVTLRCSPISGHKSVSWYQQVLGQGPQFIFQYYEKEERGRGNFPDRFSARQFPNYSSELNVNALLLGDSALYLCASSLGRSIIGEKLFFGSGTQLSVL.

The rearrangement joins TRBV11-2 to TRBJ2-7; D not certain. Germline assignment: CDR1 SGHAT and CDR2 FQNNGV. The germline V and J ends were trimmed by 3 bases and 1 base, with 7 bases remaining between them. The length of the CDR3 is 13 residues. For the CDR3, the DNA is TGTGCCAGCAGCTTTCACCCATCCTACGAGCAGTACTTC. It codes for CASSFHPSYEQYF.

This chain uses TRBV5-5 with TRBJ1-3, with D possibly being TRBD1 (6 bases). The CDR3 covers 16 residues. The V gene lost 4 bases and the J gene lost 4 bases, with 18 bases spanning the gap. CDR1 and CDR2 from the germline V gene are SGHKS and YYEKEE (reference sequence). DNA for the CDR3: TGTGCCAGCAGCCCCTCGTGGAGGGGGTCAGGAAACACCATATATTTT. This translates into CASSPSWRGSGNTIYF.

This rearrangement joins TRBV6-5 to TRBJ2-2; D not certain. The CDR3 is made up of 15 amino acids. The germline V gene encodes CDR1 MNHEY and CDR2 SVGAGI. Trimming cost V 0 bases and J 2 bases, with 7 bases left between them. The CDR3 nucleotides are TGTGCCAGCAGTTACTCTTCAGGCAACACCGGGGAGCTGTTTTTT. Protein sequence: CASSYSSGNTGELFF.

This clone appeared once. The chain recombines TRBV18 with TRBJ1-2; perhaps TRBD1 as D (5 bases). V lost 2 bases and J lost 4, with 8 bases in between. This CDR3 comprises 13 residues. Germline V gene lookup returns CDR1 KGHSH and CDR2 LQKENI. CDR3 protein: CASSPEQGYGYTF. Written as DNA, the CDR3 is TGTGCCAGCTCACCAGAGCAGGGCTATGGCTACACCTTC.

CDR3 nucleotides: TGTGCCAGCAAGAGGGACAGGTCCACCTACGAGCAGTACTTC. Translating gives CASKRDRSTYEQYF. The chain has TRBV2 and TRBJ2-7, with TRBD1 matching over 8 bases. Germline assignment: CDR1 SNHLY and CDR2 FYNNEI. J was trimmed by 2 bases and V by 7 bases; bases with no gene match: 7. The CDR3 length is 14 residues.

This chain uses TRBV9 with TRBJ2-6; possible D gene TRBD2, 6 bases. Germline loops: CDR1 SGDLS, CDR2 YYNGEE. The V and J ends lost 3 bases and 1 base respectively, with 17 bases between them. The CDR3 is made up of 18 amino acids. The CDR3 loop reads CASSALTSGGSGANVLTF. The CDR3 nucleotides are TGTGCCAGCAGCGCCCTGACTAGTGGGGGATCTGGGGCCAACGTCCTGACTTTC.

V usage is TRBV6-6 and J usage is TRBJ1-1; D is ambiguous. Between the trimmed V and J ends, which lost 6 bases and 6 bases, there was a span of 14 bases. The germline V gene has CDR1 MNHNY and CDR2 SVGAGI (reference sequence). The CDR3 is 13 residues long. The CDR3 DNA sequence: TGTGCCAGCAGCCGGGCCGGAATGGCTGAAGCTTTCTTT. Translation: CASSRAGMAEAFF.

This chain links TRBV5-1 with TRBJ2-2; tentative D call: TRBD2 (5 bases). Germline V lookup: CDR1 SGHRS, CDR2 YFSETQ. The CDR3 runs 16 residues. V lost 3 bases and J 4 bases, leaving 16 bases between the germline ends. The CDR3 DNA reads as TGCGCCAGCAGCTCTAGGGTTCGGGATGGCACCGGGGAGCTGTTTTTT. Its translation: CASSSRVRDGTGELFF.

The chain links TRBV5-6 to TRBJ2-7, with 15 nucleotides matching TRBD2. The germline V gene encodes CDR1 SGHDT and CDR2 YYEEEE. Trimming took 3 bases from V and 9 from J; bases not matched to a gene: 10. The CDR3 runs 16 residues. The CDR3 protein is CASSYGTSGGTRGQYF. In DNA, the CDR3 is TGTGCCAGCAGCTATGGGACTAGCGGGGGGACGAGGGGGCAGTACTTC.